This section outlines one T cell receptor beta chain sequence together with its context. Source study methods: Reference gene primer amplification in the assay estimated nucleated cell counts. Assay: immunoSEQ multiplex PCR; the TCRdb copy retains only in-frame clones and omits some. V and J calls and clone size are those listed in that table; D and trimming were worked out from the DNA. Found here are around 56,000 clones, approximately 88% of them singletons; the top ten hold over 15%. These data belong to a study of blood T cell repertoires in COVID-19. Turning to the study itself: Italy, Spain and the United States were the sources of the convalescent and acute COVID-19 samples. The cDNA or gDNA used as material had been derived from T cells, B-cell-depleted T cells, or PBMCs.

Trimming stripped 0 bases from V and 4 bases from J, with 10 bases between. CDR3 size: 15 residues. Per the germline V gene, CDR1 is SGDLS and CDR2 is YYNGEE. This TCR derives from a human donor in a cohort sampled during active COVID-19. Sequenced sample: peripheral blood. The chain joins TRBV9 to TRBJ2-2; D perhaps matches TRBD2 (6 bases). The DNA for the CDR3 is TGTGCCAGCAGCGTAGTGGGGCGGGGCACCGGGGAGCTGTTTTTT. It yields the protein CASSVVGRGTGELFF.